A single sample is the source of the 32 T cell receptor beta chains below, sequenced in a study of blood T cell repertoires in COVID-19. Data came from immunoSEQ multiplex PCR; TCRdb stores just in-frame clones and leaves some out. Here the sample spans approximately 200,000 clones, approximately 86% being singletons. The sequencing sample was made of PBMCs or T cells enriched from blood (not recorded which). The receptors come from a woman under 40 who had recovered from COVID-19.

The V gene is TRBV11-3, the J gene TRBJ1-5; TRBD1 aligns across 8 bases. In germline, CDR1 is SGHNT, CDR2 YENEEA. The junction had 9 bases not matched to a gene; V was cut back by 5 bases and J by 0 bases. The CDR3 is 17 residues long. CDR3: CASSPGTGTYSNQPQHF. In DNA, the CDR3 is TGTGCCAGCAGCCCCGGGACAGGAACTTATAGCAATCAGCCCCAGCATTTT.

The V gene is TRBV11-3, the J gene TRBJ1-3; the match to TRBD1 covers 7 bases. This CDR3 is 16 amino acids long. CDR1 SGHNT and CDR2 YENEEA come from the germline V gene. Trimming cost V 0 bases and J 0 bases; bases outside gene matches: 2. CDR3 in DNA: TGTGCCAGCAGCTTAGATCGGGACAGCTCTGGAAACACCATATATTTT. This translates into CASSLDRDSSGNTIYF.

The chain links TRBV27 to TRBJ1-6, with unresolved D. V was clipped by 4 bases and J by 7 bases, with 14 bases between them. Looked up from germline, CDR1 is MNHEY and CDR2 is SMNVEV (reference sequence). The CDR3 is 15 residues long. This CDR3 reads CASSSRETGNSPLHF. In DNA, the CDR3 is TGTGCCAGCAGTTCGCGCGAAACGGGGAATTCACCCCTCCACTTT.

The chain joins TRBV5-1 to TRBJ2-5, with 10 bases that match TRBD1. After removal of 0 bases from V and 5 bases from J, the junction contained 4 bases not matched to a gene. Germline V lookup: CDR1 SGHRS, CDR2 YFSETQ. The CDR3 totals 15 residues. Written as DNA, the CDR3 is TGCGCCAGCAGCTTGGTGACAGGGGGCCGGGAGACCCAGTACTTC. It yields the protein CASSLVTGGRETQYF.

The chain is built from TRBV30 and TRBJ1-1, with 7 bases aligning to TRBD1. The CDR3 extends over 14 amino acids. CDR1 is GTSNPN and CDR2 is SVGIG in the germline V gene (reference sequence). After removal of 2 bases from V and 6 bases from J, the junction contained 9 bases not matched to a gene. CDR3 sequence (DNA): TGTGCCTGGAGTCCTATTCAGGGGGTTTCTGAAGCTTTCTTT. Amino acids: CAWSPIQGVSEAFF. The variable domain in full, with the rest retrieved from reference TRBV30 and TRBJ1-1, is SQTIHQWPATLVQPVGSPLSLECTVEGTSNPNLYWYRQAAGRGLQLLFYSVGIGQISSEVPQNLSASRPQDRQFILSSKKLLLSDSGFYLCAWSPIQGVSEAFFGQGTRLTVV.

The chain couples TRBV10-3 to TRBJ2-7; D is possibly TRBD2 (6 bases). This CDR3 region has 14 residues. V was cut by 5 bases and J by 4 bases, with 15 bases left in between. Germline assignment: CDR1 ENHRY and CDR2 SYGVKD. CDR3 region: CAISPDNGGYEQYF. In nucleotides, the CDR3 is TGTGCCATCAGTCCGGACAACGGAGGGTACGAGCAGTACTTC.

The chain has TRBV10-3 and TRBJ2-3, with D maybe TRBD2 (6 bases). CDR3 length equals 14 residues. Trimming shortened V by 3 bases and J by 1 base, and 8 bases separated the two germline ends. Per germline, CDR1 ENHRY and CDR2 SYGVKD. CDR3 nucleotides: TGTGCCATCAGTGATGGCGGGGGCACAGATACGCAGTATTTT. Its protein is CAISDGGGTDTQYF.

V is TRBV6-5 and J is TRBJ2-7, with TRBD2 matching over 11 bases. V shed 7 bases, J shed 3 bases, and the junction held 5 bases outside the gene matches. Per the germline V gene, CDR1 is MNHEY and CDR2 is SVGAGI. This CDR3 has 14 residues. As DNA, the CDR3 is TGTGCCAGCAAATTAACTAGCGGGAGCTACGAGCAGTACTTC. Its protein is CASKLTSGSYEQYF.

The chain uses TRBV10-3 and TRBJ1-5; D is ambiguous. CDR1 ENHRY and CDR2 SYGVKD come from the germline V gene. CDR3 length equals 16 residues. Trimming stripped 3 bases from V and 0 bases from J, with 12 bases between. The CDR3 here is CAISERRGYSNQPQHF. The CDR3 nucleotides read TGTGCCATCAGTGAACGGAGAGGATATAGCAATCAGCCCCAGCATTTT.

Concerning this clone itself: Other nucleotide sequences from this sample produce the same CDR3. The genes are TRBV12-3 or TRBV12-4 and TRBJ1-2; possible D gene TRBD1, 5 bases. Trimming cost V 3 bases and J 2 bases, with 7 bases left between them. This CDR3 is built from 13 residues. In nucleotides, the CDR3 is TGTGCCAGCAGTTTCCCAGGGAACTATGGCTACACCTTC. Translating it yields CASSFPGNYGYTF.

The chain employs TRBV9 and TRBJ1-2; 9 bases agree with TRBD1. The J segment lost 5 bases and the V segment lost 4 bases, leaving 21 bases of the junction unmatched. Germline V gene sequence: CDR1 SGDLS, CDR2 YYNGEE. This CDR3 region has 19 residues. In nucleotides, the CDR3 is TGTGCCAGCAGCTCACCCTCCGGCGGACAGGGGAGAGTAGTTTATGGCTACACCTTC. Translation: CASSSPSGGQGRVVYGYTF.

This chain connects TRBV3-1 (or the pseudogene TRBV3-2) to TRBJ2-7, with 7 bases matching TRBD1. Germline lookup yields CDR1 LGHDT and CDR2 YNNKEL (reference sequence). V shed 5 bases and J 4 bases; nucleotides not matched to a gene: 11. This CDR3 has 15 residues. The CDR3 DNA is TGTGCCAGCAGCGTTACAGGGGCGCAAAGATACGAGCAGTACTTC. Amino acids: CASSVTGAQRYEQYF.

V and J are TRBV19 and TRBJ1-1; D is perhaps TRBD1 (6 bases). The CDR3 extends over 15 amino acids. The germline CDR1 and CDR2 sequences are LNHDA and SQIVND (reference sequence). V lost 4 bases and J lost 0, with 12 bases in between. CDR3 bases: TGTGCCAGTAGTACGGGACACCAAATGAACACTGAAGCTTTCTTT. Amino acid sequence: CASSTGHQMNTEAFF.

This chain links TRBV9 with TRBJ1-1, with D unresolved. Trimming took 0 bases from V and 1 from J, leaving 10 bases between them. CDR1 and CDR2 from the germline V gene are SGDLS and YYNGEE. The CDR3 runs to 15 residues. CDR3 region: CASSVGRYGNTEAFF. The CDR3 DNA reads as TGTGCCAGCAGCGTAGGTCGGTACGGGAACACTGAAGCTTTCTTT.

The chain combines TRBV5-1 with TRBJ1-2; 9 nucleotides align to TRBD1. V shed 4 bases, J shed 6 bases, and the junction held 4 bases outside the gene matches. CDR1 is SGHRS and CDR2 is YFSETQ in the germline V gene. The CDR3 runs to 13 residues. CDR3 residues: CASSDTGGHGYTF. As DNA, the CDR3 is TGCGCCAGCAGCGACACAGGGGGCCATGGCTACACCTTC.

CDR3 sequence: CASIGVVNEQFF. The CDR3 coding sequence is TGTGCCAGCATCGGGGTTGTCAATGAGCAGTTCTTC. The chain uses TRBV2 and TRBJ2-1, with a tentative D call TRBD2 (5 bases). CDR1 and CDR2 from the germline V gene are SNHLY and FYNNEI. The CDR3 spans 12 residues. Between the trimmed V and J ends, which lost 7 bases and 6 bases, there was a span of 10 bases.

The V and J genes are TRBV13 and TRBJ1-2, with D tentatively TRBD1 (5 bases). The CDR3 extends over 13 amino acids. V was pared by 4 bases and J by 7 bases, with 13 bases between. Germline lookup yields CDR1 PRHDT and CDR2 FYEKMQ (reference sequence). CDR3 sequence reads: CASSSGGFGGYTF. The CDR3 bases are TGTGCCAGCAGCTCCGGGGGATTCGGTGGCTACACCTTC.

The chain uses TRBV7-2 and TRBJ2-1; weak D call: TRBD1 (6 bases). V lost 1 base, J lost 8 bases, and 18 bases lay in between. The CDR3 has 16 amino acids. From germline, CDR1 is SGHTA and CDR2 FQGNSA. The CDR3 here is CASSLGVGGVIDEQFF. For the CDR3, the DNA is TGTGCCAGCAGCTTAGGGGTAGGGGGAGTTATCGATGAGCAGTTCTTC.

The chain recombines TRBV6-5 with TRBJ1-4; 7 nucleotides match TRBD1. V lost 2 bases to trimming and J lost 5 bases; unmatched junction nucleotides: 2. Germline V gives CDR1 MNHEY, CDR2 SVGAGI. There are 14 residues in the CDR3. This CDR3 is CASSYAQGNEKLFF. Here the CDR3 DNA reads TGTGCCAGCAGTTACGCACAGGGGAATGAAAAACTGTTTTTT.

J is TRBJ1-5 and V is TRBV27, with 7 bases fitting TRBD1. The germline CDR1 and CDR2 sequences are MNHEY and SMNVEV (reference sequence). The CDR3 is 16 amino acids. Trimming took 8 bases from V and 1 from J; bases not matched to a gene: 11. CDR3 residues: CASGQNRGPSNQPQHF. The CDR3 nucleotides read TGTGCCAGCGGTCAAAACAGGGGTCCGAGCAATCAGCCCCAGCATTTT.

J is TRBJ1-6 and V is TRBV6-5, with 7 positions matching TRBD1. The CDR3 has 12 amino acids. Germline lookup yields CDR1 MNHEY and CDR2 SVGAGI. V gave up 7 bases and J gave up 9 bases; unmatched junction bases: 3. CDR3 region: CASKGAGSPLHF. In DNA, the CDR3 is TGTGCCAGCAAGGGGGCAGGTTCACCCCTCCACTTT.

The V call is TRBV7-3, the J call TRBJ2-3; tentatively, D is TRBD2 (7 bases). The CDR3 runs 17 residues. Germline V gene data show CDR1 as SGHTA and CDR2 as FQGTGA. V was clipped by 5 bases and J by 3 bases, with 21 bases between them. The CDR3 region has the DNA TGTGCCAGCAGCAGACCCCTTGGGGGGGGCGAGACAGATACGCAGTATTTT. Translating gives CASSRPLGGGETDTQYF.

The rearrangement links TRBV15 to TRBJ1-1; D possibly corresponds to TRBD1 (6 bases). The CDR3 runs to 14 residues. CDR1 LNHNV and CDR2 YYDKDF come from the germline V gene (reference sequence). Deletions cut 0 bases from V and 10 bases from J, with 15 bases between. CDR3 sequence (DNA): TGTGCCACCAGCAGAGAAAGTAACAGGGACGGAGCTTTCTTT. Its protein product is CATSRESNRDGAFF.

This chain links TRBV10-3 with TRBJ1-1; 8 bases line up with TRBD1. The trim removed 5 bases at V and 3 bases at J, leaving 11 bases unmatched. The CDR3 loop spans 16 amino acids. Germline CDR1 ENHRY, CDR2 SYGVKD. This CDR3 reads CAISKTGGLADTEAFF. In DNA, the CDR3 is TGTGCCATCAGTAAAACAGGGGGTCTTGCTGACACTGAAGCTTTCTTT.

This chain joins TRBV29-1 and TRBJ1-2, with TRBD1 matching over 10 bases. The length of the CDR3 is 16 residues. V gave up 6 bases and J gave up 1 base; unmatched junction bases: 11. CDR1 and CDR2 from the germline V gene are SQVTM and ANQGSEA. The CDR3 region is CSVLGAGTGDNYGYTF. In nucleotides, the CDR3 is TGCAGCGTCCTCGGTGCCGGGACAGGGGATAACTATGGCTACACCTTC.

The chain employs TRBV5-6 and TRBJ1-2; tentatively, D is TRBD1 (5 bases). Germline lookup yields CDR1 SGHDT and CDR2 YYEEEE. This CDR3 spans 14 amino acids. Trimming took off 1 base at V and 5 bases at J, with 12 bases between the two ends. For the CDR3, the DNA is TGTGCCAGCAGCTTGTCACAGGTCCTTTATGGCTACACCTTC. It codes for CASSLSQVLYGYTF.

This clone was recorded only once. The V and J genes are TRBV5-1 and TRBJ2-1; 8 bases match TRBD1. This CDR3 comprises 16 residues. Trimming took 4 bases from V and 8 from J; bases not matched to a gene: 14. Germline V gene sequence: CDR1 SGHRS, CDR2 YFSETQ. The CDR3 sequence is CASSPETRTGRDEQFF. The DNA for the CDR3 is TGCGCCAGCAGCCCGGAAACGCGGACAGGGCGGGATGAGCAGTTCTTC.

This chain links TRBV7-3 with TRBJ2-1; a possible D gene is TRBD2 (6 bases). Germline V CDR1 and CDR2: SGHTA, FQGTGA. This CDR3 contains 13 residues. With 4 bases removed from V and 7 bases from J, the gap between germline ends came to 11 bases. CDR3 sequence: CASSSLGGNEQFF. The CDR3 DNA is TGTGCCAGCAGCTCCTTGGGAGGTAATGAGCAGTTCTTC.

This CDR3 is CASSVQGISHNEQFF. The CDR3 DNA is TGCGCCAGCAGCGTACAGGGCATTTCCCACAATGAGCAGTTCTTC. The V call is TRBV5-1, the J call TRBJ2-1; tentatively, D is TRBD1 (6 bases). The CDR3 loop spans 15 amino acids. Trimming stripped 4 bases from V and 5 bases from J, with 16 bases between. Germline-derived CDR1 and CDR2 are SGHRS and YFSETQ.

CDR3 loop: CASSQVAGWEQYF. For the CDR3, the DNA is TGTGCCAGCAGCCAAGTGGCGGGGTGGGAGCAGTACTTC. The rearrangement joins TRBV4-2 to TRBJ2-7; a possible D gene is TRBD2 (6 bases). Germline V gene lookup returns CDR1 LGHNA and CDR2 YNFKEQ. Deletions cut 1 base from V and 7 bases from J, with 11 bases between. This CDR3 has 13 amino acids.

The chain combines TRBV5-1 with TRBJ1-6; 9 bases are a match to TRBD1. After removal of 4 bases from V and 10 bases from J, the junction contained 9 bases not matched to a gene. The germline V gene encodes CDR1 SGHRS and CDR2 YFSETQ. The CDR3 sequence is 15 residues long. The CDR3 loop is CASSPRTGDSSPLHF. The CDR3 DNA follows: TGCGCCAGCAGCCCGAGGACAGGGGATTCCTCACCCCTCCACTTT.

This clone was picked up one time. The genes are TRBV4-2 and TRBJ2-3, with 7 bases that match TRBD1. The CDR3 extends over 18 amino acids. The trim removed 1 base at V and 0 bases at J, leaving 10 bases unmatched. CDR1 LGHNA and CDR2 YNFKEQ come from the germline V gene. CDR3 bases: TGTGCCAGCAGCCAAGCTCCACTCAGGGGGATTAGCACAGATACGCAGTATTTT. Protein: CASSQAPLRGISTDTQYF.